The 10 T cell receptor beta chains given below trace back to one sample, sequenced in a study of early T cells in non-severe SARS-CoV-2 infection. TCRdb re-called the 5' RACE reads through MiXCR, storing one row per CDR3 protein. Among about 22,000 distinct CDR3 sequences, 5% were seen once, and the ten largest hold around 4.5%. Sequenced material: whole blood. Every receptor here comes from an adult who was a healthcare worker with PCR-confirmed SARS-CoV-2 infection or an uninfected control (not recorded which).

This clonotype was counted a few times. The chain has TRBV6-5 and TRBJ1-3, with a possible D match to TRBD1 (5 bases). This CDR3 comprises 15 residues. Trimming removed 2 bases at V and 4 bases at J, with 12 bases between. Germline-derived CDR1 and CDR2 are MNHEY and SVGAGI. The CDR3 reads CASSYRQHPGNTIYF. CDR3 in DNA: TGTGCCAGCAGTTACCGACAGCACCCAGGAAACACCATATATTTT.

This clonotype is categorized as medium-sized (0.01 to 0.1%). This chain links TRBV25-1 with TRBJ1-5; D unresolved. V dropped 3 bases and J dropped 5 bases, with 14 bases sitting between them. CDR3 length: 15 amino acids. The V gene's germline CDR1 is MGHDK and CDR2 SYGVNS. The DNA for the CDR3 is TGTGCCAGCAGTGATACGCTGGCAGACCATCAGCCCCAGCATTTT. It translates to CASSDTLADHQPQHF. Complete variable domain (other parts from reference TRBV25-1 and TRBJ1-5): EADIYQTPRYLVIGTGKKITLECSQTMGHDKMYWYQQDPGMELHLIHYSYGVNSTEKGDLSSESTVSRIRTEHFPLTLESARPSHTSQYLCASSDTLADHQPQHFGDGTRLSIL.

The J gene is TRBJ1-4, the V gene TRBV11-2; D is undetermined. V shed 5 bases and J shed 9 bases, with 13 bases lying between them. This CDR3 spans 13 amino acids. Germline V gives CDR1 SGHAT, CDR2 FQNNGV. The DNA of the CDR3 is TGTGCCAGCAGCCCCCCGTGGGAACAAAAACTGTTTTTT. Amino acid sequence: CASSPPWEQKLFF.

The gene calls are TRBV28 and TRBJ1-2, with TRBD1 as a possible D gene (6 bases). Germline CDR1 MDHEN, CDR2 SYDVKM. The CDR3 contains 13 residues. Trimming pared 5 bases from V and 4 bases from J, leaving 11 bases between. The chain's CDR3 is CASSKYRAYGYTF. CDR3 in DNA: TGTGCCAGCAGTAAATACAGGGCCTATGGCTACACCTTC.

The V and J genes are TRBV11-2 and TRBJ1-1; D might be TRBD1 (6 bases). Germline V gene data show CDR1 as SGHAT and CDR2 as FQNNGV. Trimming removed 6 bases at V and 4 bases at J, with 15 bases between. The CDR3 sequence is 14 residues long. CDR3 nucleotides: TGTGCCAGCAGTTACACAGGGATGGGCACTGAAGCTTTCTTT. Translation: CASSYTGMGTEAFF.

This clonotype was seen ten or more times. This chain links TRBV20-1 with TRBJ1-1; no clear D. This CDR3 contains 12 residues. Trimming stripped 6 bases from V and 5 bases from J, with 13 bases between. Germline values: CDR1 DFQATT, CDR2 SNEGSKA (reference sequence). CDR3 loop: CSAPFGRTEAFF. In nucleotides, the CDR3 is TGCAGTGCCCCTTTCGGACGGACTGAAGCTTTCTTT.

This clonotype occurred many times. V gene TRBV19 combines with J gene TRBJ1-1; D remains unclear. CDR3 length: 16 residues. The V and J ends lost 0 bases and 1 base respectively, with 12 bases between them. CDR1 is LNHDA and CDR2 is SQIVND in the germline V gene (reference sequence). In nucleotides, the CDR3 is TGTGCCAGTAGTATAGATGAGCTCTCGGGGAACACTGAAGCTTTCTTT. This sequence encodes CASSIDELSGNTEAFF. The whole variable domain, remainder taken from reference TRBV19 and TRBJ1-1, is DGGITQSPKYLFRKEGQNVTLSCEQNLNHDAMYWYRQDPGQGLRLIYYSQIVNDFQKGDIAEGYSVSREKKESFPLTVTSAQKNPTAFYLCASSIDELSGNTEAFFGQGTRLTVV.

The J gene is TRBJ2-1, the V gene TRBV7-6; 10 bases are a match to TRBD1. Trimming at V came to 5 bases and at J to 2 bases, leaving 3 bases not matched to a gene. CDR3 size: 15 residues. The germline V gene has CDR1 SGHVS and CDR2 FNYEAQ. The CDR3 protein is CASSKGQGTYNEQFF. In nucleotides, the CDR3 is TGTGCCAGCAGCAAGGGACAGGGGACCTACAATGAGCAGTTCTTC.

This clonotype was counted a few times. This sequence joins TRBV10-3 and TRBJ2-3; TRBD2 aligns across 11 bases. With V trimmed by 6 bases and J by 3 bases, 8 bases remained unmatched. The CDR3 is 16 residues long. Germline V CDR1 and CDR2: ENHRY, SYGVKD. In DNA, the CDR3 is TGTGCCATCAGCCTACTAGCGGGGGAAGGGACAGATACGCAGTATTTT. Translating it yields CAISLLAGEGTDTQYF.

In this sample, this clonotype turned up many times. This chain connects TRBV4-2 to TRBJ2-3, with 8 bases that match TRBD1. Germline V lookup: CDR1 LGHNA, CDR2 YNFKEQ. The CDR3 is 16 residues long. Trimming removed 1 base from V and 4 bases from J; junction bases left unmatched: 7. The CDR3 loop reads CASSQGQQGAADTQYF. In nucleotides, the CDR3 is TGTGCCAGCAGCCAAGGGCAGCAGGGGGCGGCAGATACGCAGTATTTT.